These 17 T cell receptor beta chains came from one sample sequenced in a study of blood T cell repertoires in COVID-19. TCRdb's table, derived via immunoSEQ multiplex PCR, lists solely in-frame clones and lacks some. The data contain 60,000 to 80,000 clones, approximately 85% of them seen just once; the ten biggest clones take up 23%. The material sequenced was peripheral blood. All receptors derive from a man between 45 and 60 years old with acute or convalescent COVID-19.

The gene calls are TRBV9 and TRBJ1-1; D might be TRBD1 (6 bases). Between the trimmed V and J ends, which lost 0 bases and 8 bases, there was a span of 11 bases. The CDR3 contains 13 residues. CDR1 SGDLS and CDR2 YYNGEE come from the germline V gene. This CDR3 reads CASSVATGKEAFF. DNA for the CDR3: TGTGCCAGCAGCGTAGCTACAGGGAAAGAAGCTTTCTTT.

The V call is TRBV5-4, the J call TRBJ1-2; D not resolved. Germline loops: CDR1 SGHNT, CDR2 YYREEE (reference sequence). This CDR3 spans 14 amino acids. V lost 4 bases to trimming and J lost 3 bases, with 13 bases between them. CDR3 coding DNA: TGTGCCAGCAGCCCGGACGGGAAGGACTATGGCTACACCTTC. This gives the protein CASSPDGKDYGYTF.

This rearrangement joins TRBV6-1 to TRBJ2-1; D may be TRBD2 (6 bases). V shed 3 bases and J shed 0 bases, with 9 bases lying between them. The CDR3 sequence is 15 residues long. Germline CDR1 and CDR2: MNHNS and SASEGT. This chain's CDR3 is CASSDRLGSYNEQFF. CDR3 nucleotide sequence: TGTGCCAGCAGTGATCGACTAGGCTCCTACAATGAGCAGTTCTTC.

V and J are TRBV28 and TRBJ2-1, with 12 bases identical to TRBD2. V trimming: 4 bases; J trimming: 8 bases; junction bases outside the gene matches: 6. Per the germline V gene, CDR1 is MDHEN and CDR2 is SYDVKM. The CDR3 runs 15 residues. The CDR3 DNA sequence: TGTGCCAGCAGTTCTCTAGCGGGGGGGCCCGATGAGCAGTTCTTC. This gives the protein CASSSLAGGPDEQFF. The full variable domain, in which reference TRBV28 and TRBJ2-1 provide the parts outside the CDR3, is DVKVTQSSRYLVKRTGEKVFLECVQDMDHENMFWYRQDPGLGLRLIYFSYDVKMKEKGDIPEGYSVSREKKERFSLILESASTNQTSMYLCASSSLAGGPDEQFFGPGTRLTVL.

The J gene is TRBJ2-2, the V gene TRBV21-1; TRBD2, as called in the table, went unchecked against the DNA. TRBV21-1 is recorded as a pseudogene. The CDR3 runs to 21 residues. The CDR3 protein is CASTSCKPPGIPAANTGELFF. Here the CDR3 DNA reads TGTGCCAGCACCTCCTGTAAACCCCCCGGGATCCCTGCCGCGAACACCGGGGAGCTGTTTTTT.

This clone is a singleton in its sample. The DNA for the CDR3 is TGTGCCATCAGCATAGGACTAGCCATGGAGCAGTACGTC. Protein: CAISIGLAMEQYV. V is TRBV10-3 and J is TRBJ2-7; TRBD2 matches at 8 bases. After removal of 6 bases from V and 7 bases from J, the junction contained 8 bases not matched to a gene. This CDR3 has 13 amino acids. Germline assignment: CDR1 ENHRY and CDR2 SYGVKD.

The gene calls are TRBV5-1 and TRBJ2-7; 11 bases fit TRBD1. Germline assignment: CDR1 SGHRS and CDR2 YFSETQ. V shed 0 bases and J 7 bases; nucleotides not matched to a gene: 9. The length of the CDR3 is 16 residues. As DNA, the CDR3 is TGCGCCAGCAGCTTGGCCCCCGGGACAGGGGGTGGAGAGCAGTACTTC. Translation gives CASSLAPGTGGGEQYF.

This rearrangement joins TRBV7-6 to TRBJ2-2; possible D gene TRBD2, 5 bases. The V gene's germline CDR1 is SGHVS and CDR2 FNYEAQ. The CDR3 covers 15 residues. The ends were cut back, 1 base at V and 0 bases at J, with 6 bases in the middle. CDR3 loop: CASSLGLPNTGELFF. Written as DNA, the CDR3 is TGTGCCAGCAGCTTAGGACTACCGAACACCGGGGAGCTGTTTTTT.

The gene calls are TRBV7-8 and TRBJ1-1; 7 positions agree with TRBD1. Trimming removed 0 bases from V and 6 bases from J; junction bases left unmatched: 7. Germline V gene data show CDR1 as SGHVS and CDR2 as FQNEAQ. The CDR3 consists of 15 residues. The CDR3 DNA reads TGTGCCAGCAGCTTAGCGTGGGGGACAGTCCCTGAAGCTTTCTTT. This sequence encodes CASSLAWGTVPEAFF. The full variable domain, its missing parts supplied by reference TRBV7-8 and TRBJ1-1, is GAGVSQSPRYKVAKRGQDVALRCDPISGHVSLFWYQQALGQGPEFLTYFQNEAQLDKSGLPSDRFFAERPEGSVSTLKIQRTQQEDSAVYLCASSLAWGTVPEAFFGQGTRLTVV.

This chain connects TRBV24-1 to TRBJ1-1; D unresolved. Trimming pared 10 bases from V and 0 bases from J, leaving 8 bases between. The CDR3 totals 12 residues. CDR1 and CDR2 (germline): KGHDR, SFDVKD. CDR3 sequence: CATSPVNTEAFF. DNA for the CDR3: TGTGCCACGTCGCCGGTGAACACTGAAGCTTTCTTT.

The chain uses TRBV19 and TRBJ1-2; D is possibly TRBD1 (6 bases). With 5 bases removed from V and 0 bases from J, the gap between germline ends came to 13 bases. Germline V CDR1 and CDR2: LNHDA, SQIVND (reference sequence). The CDR3 spans 15 residues. DNA of the CDR3: TGTGCCAGTAGTCTACGGACAGATACTAACTATGGCTACACCTTC. The encoded protein is CASSLRTDTNYGYTF.

This sequence joins TRBV5-1 and TRBJ1-1, with no clear D. V lost 0 bases and J 3 bases, leaving 6 bases between the germline ends. CDR1 is SGHRS, CDR2 YFSETQ, per germline. The length of the CDR3 is 13 residues. In DNA, the CDR3 is TGCGCCAGCAGCTTGGGGGAGTACACTGAAGCTTTCTTT. This codes for CASSLGEYTEAFF.

The gene calls are TRBV13 and TRBJ1-1; TRBD1 might be the D (5 bases). CDR3 length equals 14 residues. Trimming took off 0 bases at V and 1 base at J, with 6 bases between the two ends. Looked up from germline, CDR1 is PRHDT and CDR2 is FYEKMQ (reference sequence). CDR3 loop: CASSLGQGNTEAFF. CDR3 DNA sequence: TGTGCCAGCAGCTTAGGGCAGGGGAACACTGAAGCTTTCTTT.

This clone appeared a single time. V is TRBV5-1 and J is TRBJ1-5, with 7 positions matching TRBD1. Germline CDR1 reads SGHRS; CDR2 reads YFSETQ. V dropped 4 bases and J dropped 3; count of bases not matched to a gene: 7. This CDR3 is built from 15 residues. CDR3 sequence reads: CASSLTGAFNQPQHF. The DNA of the CDR3 is TGCGCCAGCAGCCTCACAGGGGCCTTCAATCAGCCCCAGCATTTT.

The gene calls are TRBV5-8 and TRBJ1-2; 10 bases are a match to TRBD1. Looked up from germline, CDR1 is SGHTS and CDR2 is YDEGEE. Germline trimming cut 4 bases from V and 5 bases from J; bases unmatched to any gene: 8. CDR3 length: 15 amino acids. The CDR3 here is CASSIAGTGVYGYTF. Written as DNA, the CDR3 is TGTGCCAGCAGCATCGCCGGGACAGGGGTGTATGGCTACACCTTC.

CDR3 DNA sequence: TGTGCCAGCAGACGGGACAGATTCTATGGCTACACCTTC. As protein: CASRRDRFYGYTF. V usage is TRBV27 and J usage is TRBJ1-2; 7 positions match TRBD1. J was trimmed by 4 bases and V by 6 bases; bases with no gene match: 5. The germline gives CDR1 MNHEY, CDR2 SMNVEV (reference sequence). This CDR3 comprises 13 residues.

The chain has TRBV4-1 and TRBJ2-3, with 8 bases matching TRBD1. J gave up 0 bases and V 1 base, and 0 bases lay outside the gene matches. The CDR3 consists of 15 residues. CDR1 and CDR2 (germline): MGHRA, YSYEKL. CDR3 sequence (DNA): TGCGCCAGCAGCCAAGGGGACAGGAGCACAGATACGCAGTATTTT. Residues: CASSQGDRSTDTQYF.